The 6 T cell receptor beta chains reported below all come from one sample, sequenced in a study of T cell changes during pregnancy in multiple sclerosis. This table comes from immunoSEQ multiplex PCR, and its TCRdb copy is limited to in-frame clones, with some not included. The table records over 60,000 clones, about 89% of them present only once. The material was peripheral blood, obtained in the first trimester of pregnancy. The source of these receptors is a female donor with multiple sclerosis, enrolled in a pregnancy study.

The chain uses TRBV10-1 and TRBJ2-3; perhaps TRBD1 as D (6 bases). The CDR3 runs to 14 residues. Looked up from germline, CDR1 is WNHNN and CDR2 is SYGVQD (reference sequence). V dropped 2 bases and J dropped 4 bases, with 10 bases sitting between them. The CDR3 here is CASSEKGGPDTQYF. For the CDR3, the DNA is TGCGCCAGCAGTGAGAAAGGGGGTCCAGATACGCAGTATTTT.

This clone occurred once. This chain links TRBV7-9 with TRBJ2-7, with TRBD1 as a possible D gene (5 bases). V lost 3 bases and J 2 bases, leaving 11 bases between the germline ends. In germline, CDR1 is SEHNR, CDR2 FQNEAQ (reference sequence). The CDR3 length is 14 residues. The CDR3 here is CASSLGQGTYEQYF. As DNA, the CDR3 is TGTGCCAGCAGCTTGGGGCAGGGAACCTACGAGCAGTACTTC.

CDR3 nucleotide sequence: TGTGCCAGCAGCGTAGGACTAGCGGGGGGCACAGATACGCAGTATTTT. It translates to CASSVGLAGGTDTQYF. V and J are TRBV7-2 and TRBJ2-3, with TRBD2 matching over 13 bases. This CDR3 contains 16 residues. Germline CDR1 and CDR2: SGHTA and FQGNSA. The trim removed 5 bases at V and 1 base at J, leaving 3 bases unmatched.

This sequence joins TRBV19 and TRBJ1-2; D is perhaps TRBD1 (5 bases). Germline CDR1 is LNHDA and CDR2 is SQIVND (reference sequence). This CDR3 is 14 amino acids long. V lost 6 bases to trimming and J lost 7 bases, with 18 bases between them. The CDR3 loop is CASRDGRGISGYTF. In nucleotides, the CDR3 is TGTGCCAGTAGGGACGGAAGGGGAATCTCTGGCTACACCTTC.

The CDR3 sequence: CASSQGTAQETQYF. DNA of the CDR3: TGCGCCAGCAGCCAAGGGACAGCCCAAGAGACCCAGTACTTC. This rearrangement joins TRBV5-1 to TRBJ2-5, with TRBD1 matching 7 bases. V was pared by 4 bases and J by 1 base, with 4 bases of the junction left unmatched. The CDR3 is 14 amino acids. Germline CDR1 reads SGHRS; CDR2 reads YFSETQ.

This clone was seen only once. CDR3 sequence reads: CASSLSLIGTTYEQYF. For the CDR3, the DNA is TGTGCCAGCAGCTTATCCCTTATAGGGACTACCTACGAGCAGTACTTC. The V gene is TRBV7-8, the J gene TRBJ2-7, with TRBD2 identical over 7 bases. CDR1 and CDR2 (germline): SGHVS, FQNEAQ. The CDR3 spans 16 residues. V shed 2 bases and J 2 bases; nucleotides not matched to a gene: 9.